The 21 T cell receptor beta chains given below trace back to one sample, sequenced in a study of shared clonotypes between healthy human individuals (dated by TCRdb to 2018 to 2021). The library was generated by the immunoSEQ multiplex PCR assay. TCRdb retrieved this table from immuneACCESS and kept in-frame rearrangements only. Not all clones are present; in checked studies, unresolved V genes account for under half, and no reason is known for the remainder. Here the sample has roughly 720,000 clones; less than 95% occur a single time. In total, the top ten clones hold less than 40% of the sample. The sample was memory CD8+ T cells from PBMCs. The meaning of the sample's cell subset or site label: CD45RO+ cells pooled with CCR7-negative TemRA cells. Every receptor here comes from a man younger than 30 in good health. Some clones in this sample may be carry-over from other donors' samples.

The gene calls are TRBV7-9 and TRBJ2-1; TRBD1 matches at 7 bases. The CDR3 spans 16 residues. Germline CDR1 is SEHNR and CDR2 is FQNEAQ (reference sequence). V gave up 3 bases and J gave up 3 bases; unmatched junction bases: 8. The CDR3 here is CASSFKQGSLYNEQFF. Here the CDR3 DNA reads TGTGCCAGCAGCTTCAAACAGGGGTCCCTCTACAATGAGCAGTTCTTC.

The J gene is TRBJ1-1, the V gene TRBV7-6, with 9 bases identical to TRBD1. Trimming at V came to 4 bases and at J to 1 base, leaving 4 bases not matched to a gene. CDR3 length equals 15 residues. Germline V lookup: CDR1 SGHVS, CDR2 FNYEAQ. CDR3 loop: CASSSHRGRNTEAFF. CDR3 coding DNA: TGTGCCAGCAGCTCCCACAGGGGGCGGAACACTGAAGCTTTCTTT.

The chain uses TRBV7-8 and TRBJ2-4; perhaps TRBD1 as D (6 bases). This CDR3 is built from 19 residues. Germline V gene sequence: CDR1 SGHVS, CDR2 FQNEAQ. Trimming took off 4 bases at V and 0 bases at J, with 22 bases between the two ends. DNA for the CDR3: TGTGCCAGCAGCTCCCGGGACACTCCGCAAAAAATAGCCAAAAACATTCAGTACTTC. Residues: CASSSRDTPQKIAKNIQYF. The entire variable domain, with the rest obtained from reference TRBV7-8 and TRBJ2-4, is as follows: GAGVSQSPRYKVAKRGQDVALRCDPISGHVSLFWYQQALGQGPEFLTYFQNEAQLDKSGLPSDRFFAERPEGSVSTLKIQRTQQEDSAVYLCASSSRDTPQKIAKNIQYFGAGTRLSVL.

The V gene is TRBV27, the J gene TRBJ2-7, with TRBD1 as a possible D gene (6 bases). CDR3 length equals 14 residues. Trimming left V 4 bases short and J 8 bases short, with 18 bases between. Germline V CDR1 and CDR2: MNHEY, SMNVEV (reference sequence). The CDR3: CASSSPSRDNQQYF. The CDR3 region has the DNA TGTGCCAGCAGTTCCCCATCCCGGGACAATCAGCAGTACTTC.

The genes are TRBV4-1 and TRBJ2-2; D remains ambiguous. V gave up 4 bases and J gave up 1 base, with 10 bases separating them. Germline loops: CDR1 MGHRA, CDR2 YSYEKL. The CDR3 spans 15 residues. In DNA, the CDR3 is TGCGCCAGCAGCCTAAGTGGACGGAACACCGGGGAGCTGTTTTTT. Amino acid sequence: CASSLSGRNTGELFF.

This chain links TRBV30 with TRBJ1-1, with unresolved D. Looked up from germline, CDR1 is GTSNPN and CDR2 is SVGIG (reference sequence). Trimming stripped 0 bases from V and 1 base from J, with 6 bases between. This CDR3 region has 13 residues. CDR3 loop: CAWSVVENTEAFF. The CDR3 DNA reads TGTGCCTGGAGTGTGGTGGAGAACACTGAAGCTTTCTTT.

This chain uses TRBV7-8 with TRBJ1-3; TRBD1 is a possible D gene (5 bases). Germline loops: CDR1 SGHVS, CDR2 FQNEAQ. Trimming stripped 4 bases from V and 0 bases from J, with 22 bases between. This CDR3 comprises 19 residues. The CDR3 is CASSSYIERGGYSGNTIYF. CDR3 nucleotides: TGTGCCAGCAGCTCATATATTGAGAGGGGCGGATACTCTGGAAACACCATATATTTT.

Concerning this clone: Other DNA sequences in the same sample also yield this CDR3. This chain links TRBV5-5 with TRBJ2-7; 8 bases match TRBD2. Unmatched junction bases numbered 7, after V lost 5 bases and J lost 3 bases. Germline CDR1 is SGHKS and CDR2 is YYEKEE (reference sequence). This CDR3 is built from 14 residues. The DNA of the CDR3 is TGTGCCAGCAGTCTGGAAGCGGGGGTCTACGAGCAGTACTTC. Its translation is CASSLEAGVYEQYF.

The V gene is TRBV7-9, the J gene TRBJ2-5; 12 nucleotides line up with TRBD2. The CDR3 is 17 amino acids. Germline CDR1 and CDR2: SEHNR and FQNEAQ (reference sequence). V shed 4 bases and J 4 bases; nucleotides not matched to a gene: 10. The CDR3 DNA reads as TGTGCCAGCAGCTCGCCGCGGAGGACTAGCGGGATAGAGACCCAGTACTTC. This sequence encodes CASSSPRRTSGIETQYF.

The chain combines TRBV13 with TRBJ2-6, with D perhaps matching TRBD1 (5 bases). CDR1 PRHDT and CDR2 FYEKMQ come from the germline V gene (reference sequence). Trimming took 0 bases from V and 4 from J, leaving 10 bases between them. CDR3 length: 16 residues. The CDR3 DNA is TGTGCCAGCAGCTTAGGCCAGGGTTCCGGGGCCAACGTCCTGACTTTC. It codes for CASSLGQGSGANVLTF. Complete variable domain (other parts from reference TRBV13 and TRBJ2-6): AAGVIQSPRHLIKEKRETATLKCYPIPRHDTVYWYQQGPGQDPQFLISFYEKMQSDKGSIPDRFSAQQFSDYHSELNMSSLELGDSALYFCASSLGQGSGANVLTFGAGSRLTVL.

This chain joins TRBV10-3 and TRBJ1-2; 9 nucleotides line up with TRBD1. The junction had 4 bases not matched to a gene; V was cut back by 4 bases and J by 7 bases. The CDR3 spans 13 residues. The V gene's germline CDR1 is ENHRY and CDR2 SYGVKD. CDR3 sequence (DNA): TGTGCCATCAGTGGGACAGGGGATTCTGGCTACACCTTC. Translated, it gives CAISGTGDSGYTF.

The genes are TRBV6-5 and TRBJ2-6; D gene ambiguous. The CDR3 has 13 residues. V lost 5 bases and J lost 4, with 6 bases in between. Germline lookup yields CDR1 MNHEY and CDR2 SVGAGI. The CDR3 nucleotides are TGTGCCAGCAGTCCCGGGGGGGCCAACGTCCTGACTTTC. It is translated as CASSPGGANVLTF.

This clone turned up a few times. The rearrangement links TRBV9 to TRBJ1-5; the D gene is possibly TRBD1 (6 bases). Germline assignment: CDR1 SGDLS and CDR2 YYNGEE. This CDR3 comprises 14 residues. Trimming took off 3 bases at V and 8 bases at J, with 15 bases between the two ends. The CDR3 nucleotides are TGTGCCAGCAGCGCCGACAGGAGTGGAGAGCCCCAGCATTTT. Protein product: CASSADRSGEPQHF.

The chain recombines TRBV25-1 with TRBJ1-1, with D possibly matching TRBD1 (5 bases). This CDR3 has 16 residues. Germline V CDR1 and CDR2: MGHDK, SYGVNS. V lost 5 bases, J lost 4 bases, and 20 bases lay in between. Here the CDR3 DNA reads TGTGCCAGCAGTCACGGTGGGGCAGGGTGGAGCACTGAAGCTTTCTTT. Protein product: CASSHGGAGWSTEAFF.

The V gene is TRBV4-1, the J gene TRBJ2-7, with 12 bases matching TRBD1. Looked up from germline, CDR1 is MGHRA and CDR2 is YSYEKL. The trim removed 0 bases at V and 4 bases at J, leaving 7 bases unmatched. This CDR3 spans 17 amino acids. CDR3 bases: TGCGCCAGCAGCCAAGATCGGGGACAGGGGGCGAGGTACGAGCAGTACTTC. It yields the protein CASSQDRGQGARYEQYF.

J is TRBJ2-7 and V is TRBV7-9, with D perhaps being TRBD1 or TRBD2 (5 bases each). CDR3 length: 14 amino acids. Germline V lookup: CDR1 SEHNR, CDR2 FQNEAQ (reference sequence). V lost 1 base to trimming and J lost 0 bases, with 7 bases between them. CDR3 amino acids: CASSLVGDSYEQYF. In DNA, the CDR3 is TGTGCCAGCAGCTTAGTGGGGGACTCCTACGAGCAGTACTTC. The entire variable domain, with the rest obtained from reference TRBV7-9 and TRBJ2-7, is as follows: DTGVSQNPRHKITKRGQNVTFRCDPISEHNRLYWYRQTLGQGPEFLTYFQNEAQLEKSRLLSDRFSAERPKGSFSTLEIQRTEQGDSAMYLCASSLVGDSYEQYFGPGTRLTVT.

The rearrangement joins TRBV7-9 to TRBJ1-1; perhaps TRBD1 as D (6 bases). Trimming cost V 6 bases and J 5 bases, with 19 bases left between them. This CDR3 comprises 15 residues. Germline V gene lookup returns CDR1 SEHNR and CDR2 FQNEAQ (reference sequence). CDR3 coding DNA: TGTGCCAGCAGGCCGGAGGGGGGCTTTACTACTGAAGCTTTCTTT. Translation gives CASRPEGGFTTEAFF.

The chain has TRBV6-1 and TRBJ1-5; D unclear. V was cut by 6 bases and J by 0 bases, with 12 bases left in between. The CDR3 is 15 amino acids. Germline-derived CDR1 and CDR2 are MNHNS and SASEGT. CDR3 residues: CASRVVAVSNQPQHF. The CDR3 DNA reads TGTGCCAGCAGAGTGGTGGCAGTTAGCAATCAGCCCCAGCATTTT.

CDR3 sequence: CASSDRDWGTEAFF. The CDR3 DNA reads as TGCGCCAGCAGTGATAGGGACTGGGGCACTGAAGCTTTCTTT. The J gene is TRBJ1-1, the V gene TRBV10-2; a possible D gene is TRBD1 (5 bases). The CDR3 sequence is 14 residues long. Germline V lookup: CDR1 WSHSY, CDR2 SAAADI. The V end lost 3 bases, the J end lost 4 bases, and 12 bases lay between the germline ends.

In this sample, this clone turned up once. V is TRBV30 and J is TRBJ2-7; 8 nucleotides align to TRBD1. J was trimmed by 3 bases and V by 2 bases; bases with no gene match: 9. The CDR3 has 15 residues. Germline V gene data show CDR1 as GTSNPN and CDR2 as SVGIG (reference sequence). The CDR3, as DNA: TGTGCCTGGAGTTGGGGGCCAGGGGGCGGCTACGAGCAGTACTTC. Translated: CAWSWGPGGGYEQYF.

The chain uses TRBV7-2 and TRBJ1-1; D is uncertain. The germline gives CDR1 SGHTA, CDR2 FQGNSA. CDR3 length: 13 residues. Trimming left V 2 bases short and J 6 bases short, with 10 bases between. The CDR3 DNA sequence: TGTGCCAGCAGCTTACAAGTAGTCGCTGAAGCTTTCTTT. This gives the protein CASSLQVVAEAFF.